This T cell receptor beta chain was identified in a study of T cells expressing NK-cell markers. Study-level information: There were seven HCMV-seropositive donors and one seronegative donor among the eight sequenced.

CDR3 size: 13 residues. The V gene's germline CDR1 is MNHEY and CDR2 SMNVEV (reference sequence). Study observations and caveats: The CD3+CD56-NKG2C+ fraction of a few donors was likewise dominated by these clonotypes.

With UMIs, 5'RACE template switching was used to make TCR beta cDNA. After re-calling the 5' RACE reads, TCRdb lists one entry per CDR3 protein, DNA absent. This sample's table has a few hundred thousand distinct CDR3 sequences. Concerning this clonotype itself: Its antigen is currently unknown.

The sequence was obtained from a man aged 18-75 years in good health. Sequencing was performed on blood T cells: a sorted CD56 or NKG2C T cell subset, CD4+ or CD8+ T cells, or bulk PBMC T cells (not recorded which). This sequence joins TRBV27 and TRBJ2-6; TCRdb selects TRBD1, and the lack of DNA leaves this call unchecked. This CDR3 reads CASPGAGANVLTF.